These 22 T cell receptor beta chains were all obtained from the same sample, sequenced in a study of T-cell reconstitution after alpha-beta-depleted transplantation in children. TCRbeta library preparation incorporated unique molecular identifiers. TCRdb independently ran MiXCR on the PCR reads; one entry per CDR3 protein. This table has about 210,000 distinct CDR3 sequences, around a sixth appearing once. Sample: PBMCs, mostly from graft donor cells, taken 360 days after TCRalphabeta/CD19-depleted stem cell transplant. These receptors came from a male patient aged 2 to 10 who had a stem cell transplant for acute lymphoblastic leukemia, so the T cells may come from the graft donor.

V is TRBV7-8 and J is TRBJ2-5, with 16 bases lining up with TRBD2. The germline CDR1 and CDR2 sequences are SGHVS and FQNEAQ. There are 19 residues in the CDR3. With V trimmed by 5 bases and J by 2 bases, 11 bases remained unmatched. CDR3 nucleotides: TGTGCCAGCAGCCGGATCCCGGGACTAGCGGGGGGGCGTCAAGAGACCCAGTACTTC. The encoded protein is CASSRIPGLAGGRQETQYF.

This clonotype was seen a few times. CDR3 in amino acids: CASSSTGTPSYGYTF. CDR3 coding DNA: TGTGCCAGCTCGTCAACAGGGACCCCATCGTATGGCTACACCTTC. The J gene is TRBJ1-2, the V gene TRBV18, with a weak D call TRBD1 (6 bases). Germline V gene sequence: CDR1 KGHSH, CDR2 LQKENI. CDR3 length equals 15 residues. Trimming removed 6 bases from V and 5 bases from J, with 19 bases in between.

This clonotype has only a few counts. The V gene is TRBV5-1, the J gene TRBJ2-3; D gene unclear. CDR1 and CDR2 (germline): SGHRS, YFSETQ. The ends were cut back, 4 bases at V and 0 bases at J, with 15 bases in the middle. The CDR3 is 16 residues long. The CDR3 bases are TGCGCCAGCAGCGTTCAGAATACAATAAGCACAGATACGCAGTATTTT. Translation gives CASSVQNTISTDTQYF.

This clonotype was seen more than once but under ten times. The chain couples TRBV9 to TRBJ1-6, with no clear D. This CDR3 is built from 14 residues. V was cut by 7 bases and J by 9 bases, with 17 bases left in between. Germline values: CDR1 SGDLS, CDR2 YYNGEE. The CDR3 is CASSGVRDTSPLHF. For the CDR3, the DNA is TGTGCCAGCTCCGGCGTCCGGGATACTTCACCCCTCCACTTT.

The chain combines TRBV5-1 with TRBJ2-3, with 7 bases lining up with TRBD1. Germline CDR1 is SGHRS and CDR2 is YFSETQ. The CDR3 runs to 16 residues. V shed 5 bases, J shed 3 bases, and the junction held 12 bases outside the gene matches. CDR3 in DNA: TGCGCCAGCAGTTATTACAGGGGCTCCCCAACAGATACGCAGTATTTT. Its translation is CASSYYRGSPTDTQYF.

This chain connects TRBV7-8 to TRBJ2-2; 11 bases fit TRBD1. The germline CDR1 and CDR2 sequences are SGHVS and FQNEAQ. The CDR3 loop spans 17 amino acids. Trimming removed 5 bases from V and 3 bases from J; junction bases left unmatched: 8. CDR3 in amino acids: CASSLPRDRGDTGELFF. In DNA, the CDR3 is TGTGCCAGCAGCCTACCCCGGGACAGGGGGGACACCGGGGAGCTGTTTTTT.

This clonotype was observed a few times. Written as DNA, the CDR3 is TGCGCCAGCAGCTTGGGGCAGATCAACGAGCAGTACTTC. Translated: CASSLGQINEQYF. This sequence joins TRBV5-1 and TRBJ2-7; no clear D gene. Germline assignment: CDR1 SGHRS and CDR2 YFSETQ. The CDR3 is made up of 13 amino acids. Trimming removed 0 bases at V and 5 bases at J, with 9 bases between.

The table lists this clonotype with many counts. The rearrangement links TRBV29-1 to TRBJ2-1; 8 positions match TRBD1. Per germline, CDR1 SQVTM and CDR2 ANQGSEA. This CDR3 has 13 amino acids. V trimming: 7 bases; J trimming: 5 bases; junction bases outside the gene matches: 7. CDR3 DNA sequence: TGCAGCGCCCCGGGACAGGACGACAATGAGCAGTTCTTC. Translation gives CSAPGQDDNEQFF.

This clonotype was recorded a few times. The CDR3 spells CASSFGGAEAFF. CDR3 nucleotide sequence: TGTGCCAGCAGTTTCGGGGGGGCGGAAGCTTTCTTT. The J gene is TRBJ1-1, the V gene TRBV28; possible D gene TRBD1, 6 bases. The ends were cut back, 3 bases at V and 8 bases at J, with 10 bases in the middle. From germline, CDR1 is MDHEN and CDR2 SYDVKM. The CDR3 has 12 residues.

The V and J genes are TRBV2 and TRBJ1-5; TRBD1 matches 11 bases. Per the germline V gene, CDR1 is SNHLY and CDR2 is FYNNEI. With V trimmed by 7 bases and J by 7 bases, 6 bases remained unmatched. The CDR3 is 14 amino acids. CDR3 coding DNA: TGTGCCAGCACCGGGACAGGGGGTGGACAGCCCCAGCATTTT. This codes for CASTGTGGGQPQHF.

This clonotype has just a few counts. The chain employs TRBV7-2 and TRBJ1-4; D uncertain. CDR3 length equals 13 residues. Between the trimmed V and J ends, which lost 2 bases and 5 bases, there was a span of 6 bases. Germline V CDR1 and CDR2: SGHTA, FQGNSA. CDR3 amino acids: CASSLRRNEKLFF. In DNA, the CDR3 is TGTGCCAGCAGCTTACGACGGAATGAAAAACTGTTTTTT.

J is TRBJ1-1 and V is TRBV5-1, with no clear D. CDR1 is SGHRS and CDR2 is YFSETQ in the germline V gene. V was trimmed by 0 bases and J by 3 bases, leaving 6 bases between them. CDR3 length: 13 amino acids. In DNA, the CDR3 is TGCGCCAGCAGCTTGGAAAAGGACACTGAAGCTTTCTTT. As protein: CASSLEKDTEAFF.

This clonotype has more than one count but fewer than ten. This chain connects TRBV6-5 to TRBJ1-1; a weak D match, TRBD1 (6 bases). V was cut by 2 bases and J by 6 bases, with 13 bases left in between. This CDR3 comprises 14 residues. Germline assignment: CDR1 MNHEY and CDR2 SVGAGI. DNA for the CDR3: TGTGCCAGCAGTTACGGCCAGGGGTCGGCTGAAGCTTTCTTT. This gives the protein CASSYGQGSAEAFF.

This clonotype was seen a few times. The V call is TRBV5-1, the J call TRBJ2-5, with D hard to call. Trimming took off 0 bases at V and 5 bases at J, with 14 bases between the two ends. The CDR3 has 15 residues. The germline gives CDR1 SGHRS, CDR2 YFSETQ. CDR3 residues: CASSLGVKLRETQYF. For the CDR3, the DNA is TGCGCCAGCAGCTTGGGGGTCAAGTTGAGGGAGACCCAGTACTTC.

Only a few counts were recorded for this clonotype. The CDR3 sequence: CASHGPTGELFF. For the CDR3, the DNA is TGTGCCAGCCACGGACCCACCGGGGAGCTGTTTTTT. The chain couples TRBV10-3 to TRBJ2-2; D uncertain. The CDR3 runs 12 residues. Trimming shortened V by 10 bases and J by 4 bases, and 10 bases separated the two germline ends. CDR1 and CDR2 (germline): ENHRY, SYGVKD.

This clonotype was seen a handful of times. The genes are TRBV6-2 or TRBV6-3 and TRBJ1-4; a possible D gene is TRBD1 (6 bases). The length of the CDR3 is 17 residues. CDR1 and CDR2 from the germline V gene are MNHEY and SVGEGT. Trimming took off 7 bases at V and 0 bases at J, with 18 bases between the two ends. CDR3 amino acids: CASTYNLRTATNEKLFF. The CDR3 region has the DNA TGTGCCAGCACCTATAACTTGCGGACAGCAACTAATGAAAAACTGTTTTTT.

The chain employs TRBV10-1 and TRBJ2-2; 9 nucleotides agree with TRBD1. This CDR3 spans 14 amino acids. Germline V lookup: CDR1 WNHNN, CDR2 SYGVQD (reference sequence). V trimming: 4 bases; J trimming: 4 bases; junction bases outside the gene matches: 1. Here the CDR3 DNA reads TGCGCCAGCAGTGGGGACAGGGTCACCGGGGAGCTGTTTTTT. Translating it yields CASSGDRVTGELFF.

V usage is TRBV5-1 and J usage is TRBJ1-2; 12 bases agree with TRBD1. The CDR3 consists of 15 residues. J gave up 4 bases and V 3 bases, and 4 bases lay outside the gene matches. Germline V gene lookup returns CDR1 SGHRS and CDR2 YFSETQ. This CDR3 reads CASSSGQGAIYGYTF. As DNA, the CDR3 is TGCGCCAGCAGCTCGGGACAGGGGGCAATCTATGGCTACACCTTC.

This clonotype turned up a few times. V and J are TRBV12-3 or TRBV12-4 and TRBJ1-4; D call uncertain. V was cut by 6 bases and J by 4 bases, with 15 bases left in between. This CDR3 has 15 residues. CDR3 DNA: TGTGCCAGCAGCCGTCCGAGAGTGCGTAATGAAAAACTGTTTTTT. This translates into CASSRPRVRNEKLFF.

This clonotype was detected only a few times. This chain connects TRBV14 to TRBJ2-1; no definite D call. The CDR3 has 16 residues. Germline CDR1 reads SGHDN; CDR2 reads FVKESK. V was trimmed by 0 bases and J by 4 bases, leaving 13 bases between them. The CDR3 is CASSQDQAGFYNEQFF. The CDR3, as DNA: TGTGCCAGCAGCCAAGATCAGGCTGGATTTTACAATGAGCAGTTCTTC.

The CDR3 region has the DNA TGTGCCAGCAGCCGAAGACGGGGGGACGGGGCCAACGTCCTGACTTTC. Its protein is CASSRRRGDGANVLTF. The chain joins TRBV4-2 to TRBJ2-6, with 7 nucleotides matching TRBD2. The V gene end was trimmed by 4 bases and the J gene end by 4 bases; junction bases not matched to a gene: 7. CDR3 length: 16 residues. Germline CDR1 is LGHNA and CDR2 is YNFKEQ.

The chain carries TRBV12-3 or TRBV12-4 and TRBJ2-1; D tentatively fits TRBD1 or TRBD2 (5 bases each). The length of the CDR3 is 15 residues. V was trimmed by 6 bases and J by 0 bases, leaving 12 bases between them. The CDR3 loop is CASSPWGSSYNEQFF. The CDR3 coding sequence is TGTGCCAGCAGCCCCTGGGGGAGCTCCTACAATGAGCAGTTCTTC.